The present T cell receptor beta chain was sequenced within a study of shared clonotypes between healthy human individuals. Findings and limits, study-wide: When compared with the clonotypes that were shared by all four sorted-subset donors, the non-shared clonotypes turned out to have lower generation probabilities. Rarefaction curves obtained for sorted subsets showed sequencing incomplete despite large depth. The sharing of approximately 5.1% of naive CD4 clonotypes was seen across a handful of donors.

The naive CD8 subset, CD45RO-negative cells positively selected for CCR7, excluded terminally differentiated effector memory CD45RA+ cells. The V and J ends lost 3 bases and 7 bases respectively, with 10 bases between them. Germline V gene lookup returns CDR1 GTSNPN and CDR2 SVGIG (reference sequence). The length of the CDR3 is 12 residues. Assay: immunoSEQ multiplex PCR; the TCRdb copy retains only in-frame clones and omits some. The sample lists 760,000 or so clones; 90% to 98% were seen once. Regarding this clone: What it binds is unknown.

This receptor was identified in a man aged 25-40 years in good health. Specimen: naive CD8+ T cells sorted from blood. This chain connects TRBV30 to TRBJ2-1; D gene unclear. The CDR3 DNA follows: TGTGCCTGGAGCCCCGACGGGAATGAGCAGTTCTTC. Translation: CAWSPDGNEQFF.